One sample yielded the 23 T cell receptor beta chains listed below, sequenced in a study of cytomegalovirus exposure and HLA in healthy donors. The PCR contained 60 Vbeta and 13 Jbeta primers. The repertoire was sequenced with immunoSEQ multiplex PCR; TCRdb's copy has only in-frame clones and lacks some. The sample has some 120,000 clones; around 78% are singletons. The sequenced sample consisted of PBMCs. Source of these receptors: a man aged 35-49 years in good health and CMV-seronegative.

The gene calls are TRBV12-2 and TRBJ2-1; the D segment call TRBD2 is taken from the table without a DNA check. TRBV12-2 is marked as a pseudogene. The CDR3 extends over 16 amino acids. The CDR3 nucleotides read TGTGCAAGTCGCTGGTTAGCGGGGGGGCCCGGCAATGAGCAGTTCTTC. Translating gives CASRWLAGGPGNEQFF.

The gene calls are TRBV6-6 and TRBJ1-4; no clear D gene. Germline V gene data show CDR1 as MNHNY and CDR2 as SVGAGI (reference sequence). This CDR3 contains 14 residues. Trimming took 4 bases from V and 8 from J, leaving 14 bases between them. The CDR3 DNA is TGTGCCAGCAGTTCCTTATCGTCCCGGGAAAAACTGTTTTTT. It translates to CASSSLSSREKLFF.

In its sample, this clone was seen once. The V gene is TRBV5-1, the J gene TRBJ2-7; 8 positions match TRBD1. Germline loops: CDR1 SGHRS, CDR2 YFSETQ. This CDR3 region has 15 residues. V gave up 0 bases and J gave up 3 bases; unmatched junction bases: 5. CDR3 region: CASSLAAGQGYEQYF. The CDR3 DNA follows: TGCGCCAGCAGCTTGGCCGCCGGACAGGGCTACGAGCAGTACTTC.

In its sample, this clone was seen a few times. The chain recombines TRBV5-1 with TRBJ2-5, with a tentative D call TRBD1 (6 bases). V was shortened by 2 bases and J by 4 bases, with 12 bases between the two germline ends. The CDR3 contains 14 residues. Germline CDR1 reads SGHRS; CDR2 reads YFSETQ. The CDR3 here is CASSLRGNGETQYF. As DNA, the CDR3 is TGCGCCAGCAGCTTAAGGGGGAACGGAGAGACCCAGTACTTC. Supplemented by reference TRBV5-1 and TRBJ2-5, the full variable domain reads KAGVTQTPRYLIKTRGQQVTLSCSPISGHRSVSWYQQTPGQGLQFLFEYFSETQRNKGNFPGRFSGRQFSNSRSEMNVSTLELGDSALYLCASSLRGNGETQYFGPGTRLLVL.

The chain is built from TRBV5-1 and TRBJ1-5, with a weak D call TRBD1 (6 bases). Per germline, CDR1 SGHRS and CDR2 YFSETQ. Trimming stripped 4 bases from V and 2 bases from J, with 13 bases between. The CDR3 is made up of 15 amino acids. As DNA, the CDR3 is TGCGCCAGCAGCCAGGAAGGACAGCGCAATCAGCCCCAGCATTTT. Protein sequence: CASSQEGQRNQPQHF.

The rearrangement joins TRBV5-1 to TRBJ2-7; 7 bases fit TRBD2. This CDR3 comprises 15 residues. V shed 4 bases and J 0 bases; nucleotides not matched to a gene: 7. Germline V gene data show CDR1 as SGHRS and CDR2 as YFSETQ. The CDR3 coding sequence is TGCGCCAGCAGCGGTGGGGGGGGAAGCTCCTACGAGCAGTACTTC. Protein sequence: CASSGGGGSSYEQYF.

This clone was counted only a few times. Additional DNA sequences in this sample encode the identical CDR3. The chain has TRBV5-5 and TRBJ1-1; 10 nucleotides align to TRBD1. Germline CDR1 SGHKS, CDR2 YYEKEE (reference sequence). Unmatched junction bases numbered 6, after V lost 5 bases and J lost 5 bases. CDR3 size: 14 residues. CDR3 coding DNA: TGTGCCAGCAGACCCCTGGACAGGGGGACTGAAGCTTTCTTT. Translated, it gives CASRPLDRGTEAFF.

The gene calls are TRBV5-1 and TRBJ2-5, with D possibly matching TRBD1 (5 bases). CDR3 length equals 14 residues. Germline-derived CDR1 and CDR2 are SGHRS and YFSETQ. V lost 6 bases and J 5 bases, leaving 17 bases between the germline ends. CDR3 amino acids: CASNLGRGVETQYF. The DNA of the CDR3 is TGCGCCAGCAATCTCGGAAGGGGCGTGGAGACCCAGTACTTC. The full variable domain, completed using reference TRBV5-1 and TRBJ2-5, is KAGVTQTPRYLIKTRGQQVTLSCSPISGHRSVSWYQQTPGQGLQFLFEYFSETQRNKGNFPGRFSGRQFSNSRSEMNVSTLELGDSALYLCASNLGRGVETQYFGPGTRLLVL.

The chain is built from TRBV5-6 and TRBJ2-1, with TRBD1 as a possible D gene (5 bases). The CDR3 extends over 17 amino acids. From germline, CDR1 is SGHDT and CDR2 YYEEEE. Trimming pared 1 base from V and 6 bases from J, leaving 20 bases between. CDR3 protein: CASSLSAAAGQINEQFF. CDR3 bases: TGTGCCAGCAGCTTGTCGGCGGCCGCTGGACAAATCAATGAGCAGTTCTTC.

The chain is built from TRBV15 and TRBJ2-7; 7 nucleotides align to TRBD1. CDR3 length equals 15 residues. CDR1 and CDR2 from the germline V gene are LNHNV and YYDKDF (reference sequence). Trimming at V came to 0 bases and at J to 3 bases, leaving 5 bases not matched to a gene. The CDR3 reads CATSRDFRDSYEQYF. In DNA form, the CDR3 reads TGTGCCACCAGCAGAGACTTCCGGGACAGCTACGAGCAGTACTTC.

This chain uses TRBV28 with TRBJ2-1; 7 positions match TRBD1. Germline lookup yields CDR1 MDHEN and CDR2 SYDVKM. The CDR3 is made up of 15 amino acids. V trimming: 5 bases; J trimming: 5 bases; junction bases outside the gene matches: 9. CDR3 sequence reads: CASSRDREGDNEQFF. CDR3 nucleotide sequence: TGTGCCAGCAGTCGCGACAGGGAAGGGGACAATGAGCAGTTCTTC.

This clone was found a few times. The chain is built from TRBV4-2 and TRBJ2-7; D is unresolved. This CDR3 region has 11 residues. V shed 4 bases and J shed 4 bases, with 5 bases lying between them. CDR1 is LGHNA and CDR2 is YNFKEQ in the germline V gene. The CDR3 reads CASSPRYEQYF. Here the CDR3 DNA reads TGTGCCAGCAGCCCGCGGTACGAGCAGTACTTC.

This chain uses TRBV2 with TRBJ2-7; TRBD1 might be the D (5 bases). The CDR3 extends over 12 amino acids. V was trimmed by 4 bases and J by 10 bases, leaving 14 bases between them. From germline, CDR1 is SNHLY and CDR2 FYNNEI. The CDR3 region has the DNA TGTGCCAGCAGTGGGGGCTGGTACGGACAGTACTTC. Translated, it gives CASSGGWYGQYF. Drawing the rest from reference TRBV2 and TRBJ2-7, the complete variable domain is EPEVTQTPSHQVTQMGQEVILRCVPISNHLYFYWYRQILGQKVEFLVSFYNNEISEKSEIFDDQFSVERPDGSNFTLKIRSTKLEDSAMYFCASSGGWYGQYFGPGTRLTVT.

The V call is TRBV7-8, the J call TRBJ2-4; tentatively, D is TRBD2 (6 bases). V was clipped by 5 bases and J by 2 bases, with 19 bases between them. This CDR3 contains 17 residues. The germline CDR1 and CDR2 sequences are SGHVS and FQNEAQ. The CDR3 reads CASSPPIRELPKNIQYF. The CDR3 DNA follows: TGTGCCAGCAGCCCCCCGATTCGGGAGCTACCCAAAAACATTCAGTACTTC.

This chain connects TRBV7-2 to TRBJ1-6; D unclear. Looked up from germline, CDR1 is SGHTA and CDR2 is FQGNSA. The V end lost 1 base, the J end lost 0 bases, and 7 bases lay between the germline ends. The CDR3 covers 16 residues. CDR3 nucleotide sequence: TGTGCCAGCAGCTTAGTCGGGAGCTCCTATAATTCACCCCTCCACTTT. It codes for CASSLVGSSYNSPLHF.

The J gene is TRBJ2-5, the V gene TRBV11-2; a possible D gene is TRBD1 (6 bases). Trimming pared 5 bases from V and 5 bases from J, leaving 9 bases between. Germline V lookup: CDR1 SGHAT, CDR2 FQNNGV. The CDR3 consists of 12 residues. CDR3: CASSVTGETQYF. CDR3 nucleotide sequence: TGTGCCAGCAGCGTAACAGGGGAGACCCAGTACTTC.

The chain has TRBV5-4 and TRBJ2-6; 7 positions match TRBD1. The CDR3 has 19 amino acids. CDR1 is SGHNT and CDR2 is YYREEE in the germline V gene (reference sequence). Trimming removed 4 bases from V and 0 bases from J; junction bases left unmatched: 13. The CDR3: CASSTVQGSGVSGANVLTF. The CDR3 nucleotides are TGTGCCAGCAGCACTGTACAGGGGTCGGGTGTCTCTGGGGCCAACGTCCTGACTTTC.

The genes are TRBV11-3 and TRBJ2-3; maybe TRBD1 (5 bases). The CDR3 is made up of 15 amino acids. Trimming removed 1 base from V and 5 bases from J, with 13 bases in between. The germline V gene has CDR1 SGHNT and CDR2 YENEEA. The CDR3 DNA reads as TGTGCCAGCAGCTTAGGCGCCAGGGAAGGAGATACGCAGTATTTT. This encodes CASSLGAREGDTQYF.

This chain uses TRBV28 with TRBJ2-1; 8 nucleotides align to TRBD1. Germline V lookup: CDR1 MDHEN, CDR2 SYDVKM. The V and J ends lost 4 bases and 15 bases, in that order; junction bases with no gene match: 8. CDR3 length: 12 amino acids. CDR3 loop: CASSSTHRGSFF. DNA for the CDR3: TGTGCCAGCAGTTCCACCCACAGGGGGTCGTTCTTC.

The genes are TRBV5-1 and TRBJ2-1; D is perhaps TRBD2 (7 bases). The germline V gene encodes CDR1 SGHRS and CDR2 YFSETQ. V was shortened by 0 bases and J by 6 bases, with 16 bases between the two germline ends. This CDR3 spans 16 amino acids. CDR3 in DNA: TGCGCCAGCAGCTTGGGAAGGGGGGGCTTTGGCAATGAGCAGTTCTTC. Residues: CASSLGRGGFGNEQFF.

The rearrangement uses TRBV7-9 and TRBJ2-5, with D maybe TRBD2 (6 bases). This CDR3 is built from 14 residues. Trimming left V 5 bases short and J 2 bases short, with 12 bases between. The germline V gene has CDR1 SEHNR and CDR2 FQNEAQ (reference sequence). DNA of the CDR3: TGTGCCAGCAGCGCCAGCGGACTACAAGAGACCCAGTACTTC. It translates to CASSASGLQETQYF.

This chain connects TRBV6-7 to TRBJ1-5, with a tentative D call TRBD1 (6 bases). TRBV6-7 is an ORF; its function is uncertain. V gave up 7 bases and J gave up 7 bases, with 14 bases separating them. This CDR3 comprises 13 residues. CDR3 nucleotide sequence: TGTGCCAGCACACAGGGTAGTTGGCAGCCCCAGCATTTT. Translated: CASTQGSWQPQHF.

The CDR3 DNA reads as TGCGCCAGCGGGAGGGGTTCGGATTCACCCCTCCACTTT. Protein: CASGRGSDSPLHF. This chain joins TRBV5-1 and TRBJ1-6, with D possibly matching TRBD1 (5 bases). The CDR3 spans 13 residues. Germline V gene lookup returns CDR1 SGHRS and CDR2 YFSETQ. The ends were cut back, 7 bases at V and 8 bases at J, with 13 bases in the middle.